These 13 T cell receptor beta chains share one sample of origin, sequenced in a study of follicular helper T cells after annual influenza vaccination. Time point of the sample: 2015-2016 season, pre-vaccination. Using immunoSEQ multiplex PCR, the repertoire was profiled, and TCRdb retains in-frame clones only, with some absent. The table has roughly 15,000 clones, just under 80% seen once. Source: CXCR5- memory CD4+ T cells sorted from blood, taken on the day of influenza vaccination. Receptors originate from an adult who received the influenza vaccine.

This chain links TRBV10-2 with TRBJ1-1; D uncertain. V dropped 6 bases and J dropped 4 bases, with 6 bases sitting between them. The CDR3 is made up of 11 amino acids. Looked up from germline, CDR1 is WSHSY and CDR2 is SAAADI. CDR3 in amino acids: CASSGVTEAFF. DNA of the CDR3: TGCGCCAGCAGCGGAGTCACTGAAGCTTTCTTT.

The chain carries TRBV25-1 and TRBJ2-1; D is possibly TRBD2 (5 bases). The CDR3 sequence is 17 residues long. The germline V gene has CDR1 MGHDK and CDR2 SYGVNS. The V and J ends lost 4 bases and 0 bases respectively, with 16 bases between them. CDR3 bases: TGTGCCAGCAGTGGAAGGAGGCCTTCGAGCTCCTACAATGAGCAGTTCTTC. Residues: CASSGRRPSSSYNEQFF.

The chain is built from TRBV5-8 and TRBJ2-7, with a tentative D call TRBD2 (6 bases). The CDR3 has 13 residues. V was shortened by 7 bases and J by 4 bases, with 15 bases between the two germline ends. Germline assignment: CDR1 SGHTS and CDR2 YDEGEE. The CDR3 sequence is CASRRWGRYEQYF. In DNA, the CDR3 is TGTGCCAGCCGGAGATGGGGGAGGTACGAGCAGTACTTC. Full variable domain (missing parts from reference TRBV5-8 and TRBJ2-7): EAGVTQSPTHLIKTRGQQATLRCSPISGHTSVYWYQQALGLGLQFLLWYDEGEERNRGNFPPRFSGRQFPNYSSELNVNALELEDSALYLCASRRWGRYEQYFGPGTRLTVT.

The rearrangement joins TRBV4-3 to TRBJ1-1, with D perhaps matching TRBD1 (6 bases). The CDR3 sequence is 14 residues long. The ends were cut back, 0 bases at V and 1 base at J, with 6 bases in the middle. Per germline, CDR1 LGHNA and CDR2 YSLEER. CDR3 nucleotide sequence: TGCGCCAGCAGCCAAGAGGGACAGAACACTGAAGCTTTCTTT. This gives the protein CASSQEGQNTEAFF.

This clone was detected once. The rearrangement joins TRBV7-3 to TRBJ2-1; 7 nucleotides align to TRBD2. CDR3 size: 14 residues. Germline V gene sequence: CDR1 SGHTA, CDR2 FQGTGA. J gave up 7 bases and V 5 bases, and 8 bases lay outside the gene matches. This chain's CDR3 is CASSAGTTRNEQFF. CDR3 nucleotides: TGTGCCAGCAGCGCCGGGACTACCCGTAATGAGCAGTTCTTC.

The CDR3 sequence: CASRMDRSPYEQYF. As DNA, the CDR3 is TGTGCCAGCAGGATGGACAGGTCTCCCTACGAGCAGTACTTC. The chain recombines TRBV7-9 with TRBJ2-7; 7 bases align to TRBD1. Trimming at V came to 6 bases and at J to 2 bases, leaving 7 bases not matched to a gene. The length of the CDR3 is 14 residues. The germline V gene has CDR1 SEHNR and CDR2 FQNEAQ (reference sequence).

This sequence joins TRBV2 and TRBJ2-7; TRBD2 might be the D (5 bases). CDR3 length equals 17 residues. The ends were cut back, 6 bases at V and 1 base at J, with 22 bases in the middle. The germline V gene encodes CDR1 SNHLY and CDR2 FYNNEI. The CDR3 is CASRSLFRDRKSYEQYF. CDR3 coding DNA: TGTGCCAGCAGAAGTCTTTTTCGGGATCGAAAGTCCTACGAGCAGTACTTC.

V gene TRBV19 combines with J gene TRBJ1-4; TRBD1 agrees at 10 bases. The CDR3 is 14 amino acids. J gave up 7 bases and V 5 bases, and 4 bases lay outside the gene matches. In germline, CDR1 is LNHDA, CDR2 SQIVND (reference sequence). CDR3 sequence (DNA): TGTGCCAGTAGTCGGACAGGGGGAGGTGAAAAACTGTTTTTT. Its translation is CASSRTGGGEKLFF.

This chain joins TRBV28 and TRBJ1-2; unclear D gene. The CDR3 contains 16 residues. V was pared by 2 bases and J by 3 bases, with 16 bases between. CDR1 is MDHEN and CDR2 is SYDVKM in the germline V gene. The CDR3 is CASSLDRKLSHYGYTF. In nucleotides, the CDR3 is TGTGCCAGCAGTTTAGATAGGAAGCTATCCCACTATGGCTACACCTTC.

This sequence joins TRBV10-3 and TRBJ2-3; perhaps TRBD1 as D (6 bases). Per the germline V gene, CDR1 is ENHRY and CDR2 is SYGVKD. The CDR3 length is 14 residues. The V and J ends lost 4 bases and 2 bases respectively, with 10 bases between them. CDR3: CAISGTGTTDTQYF. The CDR3 DNA is TGTGCCATCAGTGGTACAGGGACCACAGATACGCAGTATTTT.

This clone showed up just a few times. The chain carries TRBV2 and TRBJ2-7; the D is unclear. CDR3 length equals 13 residues. The V end lost 6 bases, the J end lost 0 bases, and 9 bases lay between the germline ends. Per germline, CDR1 SNHLY and CDR2 FYNNEI. The CDR3 loop is CASRMAYSYEQYF. The CDR3 nucleotides are TGTGCCAGCAGGATGGCCTACTCCTACGAGCAGTACTTC.

A few counts support this clone. The V gene is TRBV7-9, the J gene TRBJ2-7; D is unresolved. Trimming removed 4 bases at V and 0 bases at J, with 10 bases between. The length of the CDR3 is 14 residues. Germline CDR1 SEHNR, CDR2 FQNEAQ (reference sequence). The CDR3 here is CASSSTVYSYEQYF. CDR3 sequence (DNA): TGTGCCAGCAGCTCTACGGTCTACTCCTACGAGCAGTACTTC.

This chain connects TRBV5-8 to TRBJ1-3, with D hard to call. The germline CDR1 and CDR2 sequences are SGHTS and YDEGEE. The CDR3 has 14 residues. The germline V and J ends were trimmed by 2 bases and 3 bases, with 9 bases remaining between them. CDR3 loop: CASSFRVFGNTIYF. CDR3 in DNA: TGTGCCAGCAGCTTCCGCGTATTTGGAAACACCATATATTTT. Variable domain in full (rest from reference TRBV5-8 and TRBJ1-3): EAGVTQSPTHLIKTRGQQATLRCSPISGHTSVYWYQQALGLGLQFLLWYDEGEERNRGNFPPRFSGRQFPNYSSELNVNALELEDSALYLCASSFRVFGNTIYFGEGSWLTVV.